A selection of T cell receptor beta chains follows, all from one sample in a study of blood T cell repertoires in COVID-19. The method was immunoSEQ multiplex PCR; TCRdb's version includes in-frame clones alone and lacks a portion of them. The sample gives over 200,000 clones, just under 85% of which show up once; approximately 8% is in the top ten. The sequencing input was peripheral blood. The receptors shown here come from a woman in her forties or fifties with active or convalescent COVID-19. Each CDR3 is given with its conserved first and last residue.

j_call: TRBJ2-2; v_call: TRBV13; cdr3_aa: CASSLGTSGITGELFF
j_call: TRBJ2-7; v_call: TRBV28; cdr3_aa: CASSQYKGQSYEQYF
j_call: TRBJ2-1; v_call: TRBV28; cdr3_aa: CASSLSAGEGHEQFF
j_call: TRBJ1-2; v_call: TRBV5-1; cdr3_aa: CASSLDGQGNRGYTF
j_call: TRBJ1-5; v_call: TRBV18; cdr3_aa: CASSPGTAGNQPQHF
j_call: TRBJ2-1; v_call: TRBV18; cdr3_aa: CASSPATSGSNEQFF
j_call: TRBJ2-7; v_call: TRBV10-1; cdr3_aa: CASSESSLAGEVGQYF
j_call: TRBJ2-3; v_call: TRBV11-3; cdr3_aa: CASSLGAGGPDTQYF
j_call: TRBJ1-3; v_call: TRBV10-3; cdr3_aa: CAISSSTGGNTIYF
j_call: TRBJ1-1; v_call: TRBV5-1; cdr3_aa: CASSLETVLNTEAFF
j_call: TRBJ1-5; v_call: TRBV5-6; cdr3_aa: CASSMGQGVYQPQHF
j_call: TRBJ2-1; v_call: TRBV5-1; cdr3_aa: CASSLARGDRPYNEQFF
j_call: TRBJ2-2; v_call: TRBV18; cdr3_aa: CASSPLAGGTLTGELFF
j_call: TRBJ1-4; v_call: TRBV5-4; cdr3_aa: CASSLEGGAEKLFF
j_call: TRBJ2-5; v_call: TRBV28; cdr3_aa: CASSFGASGGLGTQYF